This TCR beta chain stems from a study of tumor-infiltrating lymphocytes in primary liver carcinoma. As for the study in general: Each of the growths was stage T1-T3 N0M0, extending about 4 to 11 cm across. Study conclusions and caveats: Tumor specimens were characterized by a significantly higher top-250-clone fraction than blood (p = 0.039). Unsorted bulk processing meant the study did not compare CD4+ and CD8+ repertoires.

Total RNA (roughly 550 ng) served as template for TCR beta cDNA synthesis primed by a constant-region primer. Modified slightly, ARM-PCR produced TCR beta libraries over three nested multiplex PCR rounds. TRBV1-TRBV30 forward primers paired with a C-beta reverse primer were used in the first two PCR rounds, which ran approximately 10 cycles each. A single record per CDR3 protein comes from TCRdb applying MiXCR to the multiplex PCR reads. The sample holds almost 200,000 distinct CDR3 sequences, 65% seen once. With regard to this clonotype: Its antigen is still unknown.

Germline DNA was also extracted, and blood RNA was taken from unsorted whole blood. These patients lived with chronic HBV infection and had never been treated. The CDR3 has 15 residues. Germline V gene data show CDR1 as MDHEN and CDR2 as SYDVKM. With V trimmed by 6 bases and J by 3 bases, 7 bases remained unmatched. The TCR was taken from a woman between 55 and 75 years old with primary liver carcinoma and hepatitis B virus infection. The chain couples TRBV28 to TRBJ2-7, with 11 bases lining up with TRBD2. Input material: peripheral blood. Written as DNA, the CDR3 is TGTGCCAGCAGATCTAGGACTAGCGGGTTCTACGAGCAGTACTTC. Protein sequence: CASRSRTSGFYEQYF.